Listed below are T cell receptor beta chains from one sample, sequenced in a study of shared clonotypes between healthy human individuals. Sequenced by immunoSEQ multiplex PCR; TCRdb stores in-frame clones only, minus some. The sample yields about 2.1 million clones, about 94% seen once. Sequenced: naive CD8+ T cells from PBMCs. Receptors were obtained from a man between 18 and 29 years old in good health. Some clones in this sample may be carry-over from other donors' samples. CDR3s include the opening cysteine and the closing phenylalanine or tryptophan. The D gene is left open where the match is weak. The size of a clone is reported for some rows only, either as once, few or many, or as a class for expanded clones.

length	D	size	V	J	CDR3	DNA
14	.	.	TRBV7-9	TRBJ2-5	CASSLAGGGETQYF	TGTGCCAGCAGCTTAGCTGGGGGCGGGGAGACCCAGTACTTC
16	.	.	TRBV6-5	TRBJ2-2	CASSSPGRKNTGELFF	TGTGCCAGCAGTTCGCCAGGGAGGAAGAACACCGGGGAGCTGTTTTTT
14	TRBD2	.	TRBV19	TRBJ2-7	CASSPRDGRYEQYF	TGTGCCAGTAGTCCCCGGGACGGGAGGTACGAGCAGTACTTC
16	.	.	TRBV5-6	TRBJ2-1	CASSPNPGVAHNEQFF	TGTGCCAGCAGCCCTAACCCTGGTGTCGCCCACAATGAGCAGTTCTTC
12	.	.	TRBV27	TRBJ2-1	CASSFGSGEQFF	TGTGCCAGCAGTTTTGGTTCGGGTGAGCAGTTCTTC
15	TRBD2	.	TRBV28	TRBJ2-3	CASSLLAGGKDTQYF	TGTGCCAGCAGCCTACTAGCGGGAGGAAAAGATACGCAGTATTTT
15	.	.	TRBV7-8	TRBJ2-5	CASSFVRDLQETQYF	TGTGCCAGCAGCTTTGTCCGGGACCTCCAAGAGACCCAGTACTTC
14	TRBD2	.	TRBV9	TRBJ2-7	CASSSGLADDEQYF	TGTGCCAGCAGCTCGGGACTAGCGGACGACGAGCAGTACTTC
13	.	few	TRBV7-7	TRBJ1-3	CASSLHEGDTIYF	TGTGCCAGCAGCTTACATGAAGGCGACACCATATATTTT
14	.	.	TRBV15	TRBJ2-1	CATSSGSGYNEQFF	TGTGCCACCAGCAGTGGTTCGGGCTACAATGAGCAGTTCTTC
15	.	.	TRBV5-1	TRBJ2-1	CASALVGGPYNEQFF	TGCGCCAGCGCCCTAGTGGGAGGCCCCTACAATGAGCAGTTCTTC
14	TRBD1	.	TRBV7-9	TRBJ1-4	CATKGGLANEKLFF	TGTGCCACAAAAGGGGGCTTAGCTAATGAAAAACTGTTTTTT
13	.	.	TRBV28	TRBJ1-5	CASSSAGYQPQHF	TGTGCCAGCAGTTCCGCGGGCTATCAGCCCCAGCATTTT
14	TRBD1	.	TRBV10-3	TRBJ2-7	CAIGGTGLSYEQYF	TGTGCCATCGGAGGGACAGGGCTTTCCTACGAGCAGTACTTC
13	.	once	TRBV27	TRBJ2-1	CASTQGKYNEQFF	TGTGCCAGCACACAGGGAAAATACAATGAGCAGTTCTTC
17	.	once	TRBV7-7	TRBJ2-7	CASSPAGDIVISYEQYF	TGTGCCAGCAGCCCAGCAGGGGACATTGTTATCTCCTACGAGCAGTACTTC
15	.	.	TRBV28	TRBJ1-1	CASSLFQVMNTEAFF	TGTGCCAGCAGTTTATTTCAGGTTATGAACACTGAAGCTTTCTTT
13	.	.	TRBV19	TRBJ1-1	CASSIRQNTEAFF	TGTGCCAGTAGTATTCGACAGAACACTGAAGCTTTCTTT
15	TRBD1	.	TRBV14	TRBJ1-1	CASSQAQGAGTEAFF	TGTGCCAGCAGCCAAGCCCAGGGGGCCGGAACTGAAGCTTTCTTT
15	TRBD2	.	TRBV7-2	TRBJ2-5	CASSPPRLAEETQYF	TGTGCCAGCAGCCCACCGAGACTAGCGGAAGAGACCCAGTACTTC
19	.	.	TRBV28	TRBJ2-2	CASGNRAISSLMWTGELFF	TGTGCCAGCGGGAACCGGGCCATCTCGTCCTTGATGTGGACCGGGGAGCTGTTTTTT
12	.	.	TRBV28	TRBJ2-7	CASSRDSGEQYF	TGTGCCAGCAGCCGGGACAGCGGGGAGCAGTACTTC
13	.	.	TRBV29-1	TRBJ2-2	CSVEQDPTGELFF	TGCAGCGTTGAACAGGACCCAACCGGGGAGCTGTTTTTT
13	TRBD1	.	TRBV29-1	TRBJ1-2	CSVAGTGSHGYTF	TGCAGCGTCGCCGGGACAGGGTCCCATGGCTACACCTTC
17	TRBD2	.	TRBV14	TRBJ2-2	CASSQDVASGRTGELFF	TGTGCCAGCAGCCAAGATGTAGCTAGCGGAAGAACCGGGGAGCTGTTTTTT
17	TRBD2	.	TRBV9	TRBJ2-1	CASSATPGVAGVSEQFF	TGTGCCAGCAGCGCAACTCCGGGGGTAGCGGGAGTCTCTGAGCAGTTCTTC
13	.	.	TRBV9	TRBJ2-1	CASSVGSRLEQFF	TGTGCCAGCAGCGTAGGATCCCGCTTGGAGCAGTTCTTC
18	.	.	TRBV21-1	TRBJ2-3	CASSKEASGRPPTDTQYF	TGTGCCAGCAGCAAAGAGGCTAGCGGGAGACCCCCCACAGATACGCAGTATTTT
16	.	.	TRBV28	TRBJ1-5	CASSPFTMRGNQPQHF	TGTGCCAGCAGTCCCTTTACAATGAGGGGCAATCAGCCCCAGCATTTT
13	.	.	TRBV9	TRBJ1-2	CASSVDPAGIYTF	TGTGCCAGCAGCGTAGATCCGGCAGGGATCTACACCTTC
13	TRBD2	.	TRBV29-1	TRBJ2-1	CSAVAGPVNEQFF	TGCAGCGCTGTAGCGGGACCCGTCAATGAGCAGTTCTTC
17	.	.	TRBV9	TRBJ1-1	CASSPEGRVGGNTEAFF	TGTGCCAGCAGCCCAGAAGGCAGGGTGGGTGGGAACACTGAAGCTTTCTTT
15	TRBD1	.	TRBV27	TRBJ1-2	CASSPRQGWNYGYTF	TGTGCCAGCAGTCCCCGACAGGGTTGGAACTATGGCTACACCTTC
11	.	.	TRBV10-2	TRBJ2-7	CASRISYEQYF	TGCGCCAGCAGGATCTCCTACGAGCAGTACTTC
16	TRBD1	.	TRBV13	TRBJ1-4	CASSLVQGVRASELFF	TGTGCCAGCAGCTTAGTCCAGGGGGTGCGTGCCTCAGAACTGTTTTTT
14	TRBD1	.	TRBV9	TRBJ1-2	CASSGTGTNYGYTF	TGTGCCAGCAGCGGGACAGGGACCAACTATGGCTACACCTTC
15	TRBD1	.	TRBV7-2	TRBJ2-2	CASSLWGQASGELFF	TGTGCCAGCAGCTTGTGGGGACAGGCGTCCGGGGAGCTGTTTTTT
14	.	once	TRBV6-5	TRBJ1-4	CASSPTGSNEKLFF	TGTGCCAGCAGCCCTACAGGGAGTAATGAAAAACTGTTTTTT
16	TRBD1	.	TRBV7-9	TRBJ1-2	CASSSGSRGQGWGYTF	TGTGCCAGCAGTTCTGGATCTCGGGGACAGGGATGGGGCTACACCTTC
15	.	.	TRBV9	TRBJ2-7	CASSVGDDITYEQYF	TGTGCCAGCAGCGTGGGGGACGACATCACCTACGAGCAGTACTTC
13	.	.	TRBV11-2	TRBJ1-2	CASSLGQVYGYTF	TGTGCCAGCAGCTTAGGACAGGTCTATGGCTACACCTTC
15	.	.	TRBV10-3	TRBJ1-5	CAISGGHNSNQPQHF	TGTGCCATCAGTGGGGGACACAATAGCAATCAGCCCCAGCATTTT
14	TRBD2	.	TRBV28	TRBJ2-7	CASSPLPSGYEQYF	TGTGCCAGCAGTCCCCTCCCTAGCGGCTACGAGCAGTACTTC
16	.	.	TRBV27	TRBJ2-3	CATAVTGSGSTDTQYF	TGTGCCACCGCGGTCACGGGAAGCGGGAGCACAGATACGCAGTATTTT
13	.	.	TRBV9	TRBJ2-2	CASSVVSTGELFF	TGTGCCAGCAGCGTAGTCAGCACCGGGGAGCTGTTTTTT
14	.	.	TRBV7-6	TRBJ2-2	CASNDGGSTGELFF	TGTGCCAGCAACGACGGGGGTAGCACCGGGGAGCTGTTTTTT
16	TRBD2	.	TRBV11-2	TRBJ2-2	CASSLLAGRSTGELFF	TGTGCCAGCAGCTTACTAGCGGGGCGGAGCACCGGGGAGCTGTTTTTT
14	.	.	TRBV5-1	TRBJ2-7	CASSLSRARYEQYF	TGCGCCAGCAGCTTAAGTCGGGCTCGCTACGAGCAGTACTTC
13	.	.	TRBV4-1	TRBJ1-1	CASSQVENTEAFF	TGCGCCAGCAGCCAAGTTGAGAACACTGAAGCTTTCTTT
14	TRBD1	.	TRBV29-1	TRBJ2-7	CSVTRRGLPYEQYF	TGCAGCGTCACCCGCAGGGGGCTTCCTTACGAGCAGTACTTC
14	.	.	TRBV28	TRBJ1-3	CASSETGSGNTIYF	TGTGCCAGCTCCGAGACAGGCTCTGGAAACACCATATATTTT
13	TRBD2	once	TRBV9	TRBJ2-7	CASSLTSGNEQYF	TGTGCCAGCAGCTTAACTAGCGGGAACGAGCAGTACTTC
14	TRBD1	.	TRBV15	TRBJ1-2	CATSPGDRGPGYTF	TGTGCCACCAGCCCCGGAGACAGGGGGCCTGGCTACACCTTC
15	.	.	TRBV28	TRBJ2-7	CASENKGGILFEQYF	TGTGCCAGCGAAAATAAGGGAGGCATCCTATTCGAGCAGTACTTC
16	.	.	TRBV4-2	TRBJ2-1	CASSQILLENYNEQFF	TGTGCCAGCAGCCAGATTCTCCTGGAGAACTACAATGAGCAGTTCTTC